One and the same sample provided the 8 T cell receptor beta chains below, sequenced in a study of regulatory dendritic cells for organ transplantation. Here immunoSEQ multiplex PCR was the method, and the copy in TCRdb shows in-frame clones only, minus some. This table holds approximately 35,000 clones, roughly 89% found once. Sample: naive CD4+ T cells from blood. The sample's subset: CD45RA+ naive T cells. Receptor source: a human donor in good health.

The J gene is TRBJ1-1, the V gene TRBV11-1; D is unclear. Per germline, CDR1 SGHAT and CDR2 FQDESV (reference sequence). The CDR3 has 13 residues. Trimming took off 5 bases at V and 4 bases at J, with 11 bases between the two ends. The DNA of the CDR3 is TGTGCCAGCAGCCCCGAATCGGTCACTGAAGCTTTCTTT. Translation gives CASSPESVTEAFF. Full variable domain (remainder filled in from reference TRBV11-1 and TRBJ1-1): EAEVAQSPRYKITEKSQAVAFWCDPISGHATLYWYRQILGQGPELLVQFQDESVVDDSQLPKDRFSAERLKGVDSTLKIQPAELGDSAMYLCASSPESVTEAFFGQGTRLTVV.

The chain combines TRBV6-4 with TRBJ1-2; D not certain. This CDR3 comprises 13 residues. The germline V gene encodes CDR1 MRHNA and CDR2 SNTAGT. V was clipped by 2 bases and J by 8 bases, with 12 bases between them. The CDR3 protein is CASSDAGSRGYTF. The DNA of the CDR3 is TGTGCCAGCAGTGACGCCGGGTCCAGGGGCTACACCTTC.

V and J are TRBV27 and TRBJ1-5, with a weak D call TRBD1 (5 bases). The CDR3 is 15 amino acids. Trimming removed 0 bases at V and 6 bases at J, with 12 bases between. The germline gives CDR1 MNHEY, CDR2 SMNVEV (reference sequence). CDR3 residues: CASSLSLREGQPQHF. The CDR3 DNA reads TGTGCCAGCAGTTTATCGCTCAGGGAAGGTCAGCCCCAGCATTTT.

The rearrangement uses TRBV29-1 and TRBJ2-5, with 7 bases fitting TRBD1. This CDR3 is built from 13 residues. From germline, CDR1 is SQVTM and CDR2 ANQGSEA. The V segment lost 3 bases and the J segment 3 bases; nucleotides outside the gene matches: 4. The CDR3 nucleotides read TGCAGCGTTGAGGGACAGAAAAAAGAGACCCAGTACTTC. It yields the protein CSVEGQKKETQYF.

The V gene is TRBV30, the J gene TRBJ2-1, with 7 bases aligning to TRBD2. The CDR3 has 16 residues. CDR1 and CDR2 from the germline V gene are GTSNPN and SVGIG (reference sequence). J was trimmed by 5 bases and V by 1 base; bases with no gene match: 11. The CDR3 protein is CAWSAVTLAEDNEQFF. CDR3 in DNA: TGTGCCTGGAGTGCCGTTACGCTAGCGGAGGACAATGAGCAGTTCTTC.

This chain uses TRBV6-4 with TRBJ2-6; D is unresolved. The CDR3 extends over 15 amino acids. Germline-derived CDR1 and CDR2 are MRHNA and SNTAGT. V was pared by 0 bases and J by 2 bases, with 5 bases between. This chain's CDR3 is CASSDSGTGANVLTF. CDR3 DNA: TGTGCCAGCAGTGACTCTGGAACTGGGGCCAACGTCCTGACTTTC.

The gene calls are TRBV7-9 and TRBJ2-1; D is uncertain. The CDR3 loop spans 15 amino acids. Trimming removed 2 bases from V and 6 bases from J, with 14 bases in between. In germline, CDR1 is SEHNR, CDR2 FQNEAQ (reference sequence). Here the CDR3 DNA reads TGTGCCAGCAGCTTATCACTTGGGGTATTCAATGAGCAGTTCTTC. Translated: CASSLSLGVFNEQFF.

This clone was recorded only once. The V and J genes are TRBV29-1 and TRBJ2-7; D is uncertain. The germline V and J ends were trimmed by 7 bases and 0 bases, with 7 bases remaining between them. Per the germline V gene, CDR1 is SQVTM and CDR2 is ANQGSEA. CDR3 size: 11 residues. The CDR3 here is CSGGGSYEQYF. The DNA for the CDR3 is TGCAGCGGCGGCGGCTCCTACGAGCAGTACTTC.